A single sample is the source of the 16 T cell receptor beta chains below, sequenced in a study of T cell changes during pregnancy in multiple sclerosis. Generated by immunoSEQ multiplex PCR, the TCRdb table keeps only in-frame clones and is missing some. The sample shows about 110,000 clones, under 95% of them seen only once. The input for sequencing was peripheral blood, taken before pregnancy. The receptors derive from a female donor with multiple sclerosis, enrolled in a pregnancy study.

This rearrangement joins TRBV10-3 to TRBJ2-5; D is possibly TRBD1 (6 bases). CDR3 length: 13 residues. V lost 4 bases, J lost 3 bases, and 9 bases lay in between. The V gene's germline CDR1 is ENHRY and CDR2 SYGVKD. CDR3: CAISGTAKETQYF. The DNA of the CDR3 is TGTGCCATCAGTGGGACAGCTAAAGAGACCCAGTACTTC.

The V call is TRBV19, the J call TRBJ2-3, with 7 bases matching TRBD1. Germline CDR1 LNHDA, CDR2 SQIVND (reference sequence). Trimming took 10 bases from V and 4 from J; bases not matched to a gene: 11. CDR3 length: 14 residues. CDR3 DNA: TGTGCCACCCAGAAGGGGGCGGTTTCAGATACGCAGTATTTT. Its protein product is CATQKGAVSDTQYF.

This chain connects TRBV9 to TRBJ1-1, with 12 bases aligning to TRBD1. Germline V lookup: CDR1 SGDLS, CDR2 YYNGEE. With 0 bases clipped from V and 6 bases from J, the junction kept 12 bases outside the gene matches. The CDR3 contains 18 residues. The DNA of the CDR3 is TGTGCCAGCAGCGTAGAATCCGGGGACAGGGGGCGAAGCTCTGAAGCTTTCTTT. Its translation is CASSVESGDRGRSSEAFF. Together with reference TRBV9 and TRBJ1-1, the CDR3 gives the full variable domain: DSGVTQTPKHLITATGQRVTLRCSPRSGDLSVYWYQQSLDQGLQFLIQYYNGEERAKGNILERFSAQQFPDLHSELNLSSLELGDSALYFCASSVESGDRGRSSEAFFGQGTRLTVV.

The V and J genes are TRBV9 and TRBJ2-1, with D possibly being TRBD2 (6 bases). Trimming left V 0 bases short and J 3 bases short, with 16 bases between. Germline V CDR1 and CDR2: SGDLS, YYNGEE. The length of the CDR3 is 17 residues. CDR3 amino acids: CASSVVGVGGVYNEQFF. In DNA form, the CDR3 reads TGTGCCAGCAGCGTAGTAGGAGTTGGCGGGGTCTACAATGAGCAGTTCTTC.

V is TRBV27 and J is TRBJ2-7; TRBD2 aligns across 8 bases. Trimming cost V 3 bases and J 0 bases; bases outside gene matches: 4. Germline assignment: CDR1 MNHEY and CDR2 SMNVEV (reference sequence). This CDR3 region has 15 residues. The CDR3 sequence is CASSFVAGSSYEQYF. The CDR3 DNA is TGTGCCAGCAGTTTCGTAGCGGGAAGCTCCTACGAGCAGTACTTC.

The V call is TRBV5-1, the J call TRBJ1-1, with unresolved D. V was shortened by 1 base and J by 5 bases, with 9 bases between the two germline ends. CDR1 and CDR2 from the germline V gene are SGHRS and YFSETQ. The CDR3 extends over 13 amino acids. For the CDR3, the DNA is TGCGCCAGCAGCTTGATACGGGGAACTGAAGCTTTCTTT. It encodes CASSLIRGTEAFF. The variable domain in full, completed from reference TRBV5-1 and TRBJ1-1, reads KAGVTQTPRYLIKTRGQQVTLSCSPISGHRSVSWYQQTPGQGLQFLFEYFSETQRNKGNFPGRFSGRQFSNSRSEMNVSTLELGDSALYLCASSLIRGTEAFFGQGTRLTVV.

The rearrangement joins TRBV28 to TRBJ1-2; D may be TRBD1 (6 bases). V lost 2 bases to trimming and J lost 0 bases, with 10 bases between them. The CDR3 extends over 15 amino acids. Germline CDR1 MDHEN, CDR2 SYDVKM. The CDR3 DNA follows: TGTGCCAGCAGTTTAACGACAGGAGCTAACTATGGCTACACCTTC. Its protein product is CASSLTTGANYGYTF.

The CDR3 bases are TGTGCCAGCAGTGCTCAGGGGGCCCTATTGGGTGGAAACACCATATATTTT. Encoded protein: CASSAQGALLGGNTIYF. The V call is TRBV6-1, the J call TRBJ1-3; 8 bases line up with TRBD1. In germline, CDR1 is MNHNS, CDR2 SASEGT. This CDR3 is 17 amino acids long. Losses at the gene ends were 4 bases for V and 3 bases for J; bases not matched to a gene: 11.

The V call is TRBV27, the J call TRBJ2-2; 11 bases agree with TRBD1. V lost 4 bases to trimming and J lost 6 bases; unmatched junction nucleotides: 4. CDR1 MNHEY and CDR2 SMNVEV come from the germline V gene (reference sequence). The CDR3 runs 15 residues. CDR3 sequence (DNA): TGTGCCAGCAGTTGGGACAGGGGGTCCTCCGGGGAGCTGTTTTTT. It yields the protein CASSWDRGSSGELFF.

The rearrangement links TRBV6-6 to TRBJ1-1; unclear D gene. With 6 bases removed from V and 1 base from J, the gap between germline ends came to 12 bases. CDR3 length: 14 residues. CDR1 is MNHNY, CDR2 SVGAGI, per germline (reference sequence). CDR3 protein: CASSNLEGNTEAFF. In DNA form, the CDR3 reads TGTGCCAGCAGCAACCTAGAGGGGAACACTGAAGCTTTCTTT.

The chain links TRBV25-1 to TRBJ1-4, with D possibly TRBD1 on 5 matching bases. Germline V gene lookup returns CDR1 MGHDK and CDR2 SYGVNS. Between the trimmed V and J ends, which lost 4 bases and 0 bases, there was a span of 9 bases. This CDR3 is 15 amino acids long. CDR3 DNA sequence: TGTGCCAGCAGTGGACAGACCACAACTAATGAAAAACTGTTTTTT. As protein: CASSGQTTTNEKLFF.

V usage is TRBV27 and J usage is TRBJ2-1; 12 bases align to TRBD2. The trim removed 0 bases at V and 1 base at J, leaving 1 base unmatched. The CDR3 spans 17 residues. Germline loops: CDR1 MNHEY, CDR2 SMNVEV (reference sequence). CDR3 residues: CASSLSGLAGSYNEQFF. CDR3 in DNA: TGTGCCAGCAGTTTATCCGGACTAGCGGGGTCCTACAATGAGCAGTTCTTC.

The CDR3 here is CASSFLPGGLAEETQYF. CDR3 in DNA: TGTGCCAGCAGCTTTCTGCCCGGGGGACTAGCGGAAGAGACCCAGTACTTC. The J gene is TRBJ2-5, the V gene TRBV9, with 11 bases aligning to TRBD2. V shed 4 bases, J shed 3 bases, and the junction held 11 bases outside the gene matches. This CDR3 is built from 17 residues. Germline V gene data show CDR1 as SGDLS and CDR2 as YYNGEE.

The V call is TRBV6-6, the J call TRBJ2-3, with TRBD1 matching over 11 bases. The CDR3 covers 14 residues. Germline lookup yields CDR1 MNHNY and CDR2 SVGAGI (reference sequence). The V and J ends lost 10 bases and 3 bases, in that order; junction bases with no gene match: 6. CDR3 in amino acids: CATRTGGGTDTQYF. The CDR3 coding sequence is TGTGCCACTCGGACAGGGGGCGGTACAGATACGCAGTATTTT.

V gene TRBV18 combines with J gene TRBJ2-1, with no clear D. In germline, CDR1 is KGHSH, CDR2 LQKENI. The CDR3 spans 15 residues. V was clipped by 1 base and J by 6 bases, with 13 bases between them. The CDR3: CASSPLSTSRNEQFF. The CDR3 DNA is TGTGCCAGCTCACCACTGAGCACCTCTCGCAATGAGCAGTTCTTC.

The chain combines TRBV7-9 with TRBJ1-4; 7 bases fit TRBD1. Trimming took 5 bases from V and 1 from J; bases not matched to a gene: 4. CDR1 is SEHNR and CDR2 is FQNEAQ in the germline V gene (reference sequence). This CDR3 contains 15 residues. The CDR3 region is CASSAAGGTNEKLFF. In DNA form, the CDR3 reads TGTGCCAGCAGCGCCGCAGGGGGAACTAATGAAAAACTGTTTTTT. Combining the CDR3 with reference TRBV7-9 and TRBJ1-4 gives the whole variable domain DTGVSQNPRHKITKRGQNVTFRCDPISEHNRLYWYRQTLGQGPEFLTYFQNEAQLEKSRLLSDRFSAERPKGSFSTLEIQRTEQGDSAMYLCASSAAGGTNEKLFFGSGTQLSVL.